The source of this T cell receptor (beta chain) is a study of shared clonotypes between healthy human individuals. On this clone itself: No antigen is known for it. The sample contains more than one DNA sequence encoding this CDR3.

Whole-study findings and limits: Estimated richness was generally greater in naive than memory subsets. In a handful of donors, around 5% of naive CD4 clonotypes appeared in common.

As processed by the authors: ImmunoSEQ only sent back junction sequences with no quality scores, so filtering was done differently. Sequencing was performed with immunoSEQ multiplex PCR; in TCRdb, only in-frame clones are kept and a portion is missing. V, J and clone size are taken as reported in that table, and D and trimming were inferred from the DNA itself. In the table there are some 2,000,000 clones, 90% to 95% of which are singletons. This CDR3 is 16 amino acids long. Unmatched junction bases numbered 3, after V lost 1 base and J lost 1 base. In germline, CDR1 is SNHLY, CDR2 FYNNEI. The sample was naive CD4+ T cells sorted from blood. This sample's subset: CD45RA+ positively selected. The sequence was collected from a young man in good health. The chain couples TRBV2 to TRBJ2-5, with TRBD2 identical over 10 bases. The CDR3 sequence is CASSEGLAGGQETQYF. In nucleotides, the CDR3 is TGTGCCAGCAGTGAAGGTTTAGCGGGAGGCCAAGAGACCCAGTACTTC.